The T cell receptor beta chain under discussion was sequenced for a study of blood T cells in healthy people across ages. The authors ran a second PCR of roughly 6 to 12 cycles using a sample-barcoded 5' primer and a J-beta primer mix. MiXCR, applied by TCRdb to the 5' RACE reads, yields one record per CDR3 protein. Here the sample spans around 520,000 distinct CDR3 sequences, about 27% being singletons. The CDR3 runs to 19 residues. As for this clonotype: Mismatch with germline at one junction end may stem from a read error.

These data were also reused for a study on T cells of mothers and their children. That paper states: The donors comprised about six children and their three healthy Caucasian mothers. All extracted RNA went into cDNA synthesis, roughly 1.5 ug per 15 ul.

Source material: blood. The rearrangement links TRBV12-3 or TRBV12-4 to TRBJ2-3; TRBD2 agrees at 13 bases. This sequence was found in a boy between 2 and 15 years old in good health. In DNA, the CDR3 is TGTGCCAGCAGTCCCCAGCCGGGACTAGCGGGATCGAGCACAGATGCGCAGTATTTT. Translation: CASSPQPGLAGSSTDAQYF.